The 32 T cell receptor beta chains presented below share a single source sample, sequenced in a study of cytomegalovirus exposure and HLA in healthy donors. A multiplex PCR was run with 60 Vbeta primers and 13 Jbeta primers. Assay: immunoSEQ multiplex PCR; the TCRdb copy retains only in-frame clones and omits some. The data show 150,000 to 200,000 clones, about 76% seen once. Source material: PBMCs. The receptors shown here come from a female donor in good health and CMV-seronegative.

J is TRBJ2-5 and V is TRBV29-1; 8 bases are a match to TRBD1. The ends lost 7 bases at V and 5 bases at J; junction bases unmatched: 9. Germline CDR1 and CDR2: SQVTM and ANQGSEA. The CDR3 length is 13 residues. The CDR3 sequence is CSGGQVGMETQYF. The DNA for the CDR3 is TGCAGCGGGGGACAGGTAGGAATGGAGACCCAGTACTTC.

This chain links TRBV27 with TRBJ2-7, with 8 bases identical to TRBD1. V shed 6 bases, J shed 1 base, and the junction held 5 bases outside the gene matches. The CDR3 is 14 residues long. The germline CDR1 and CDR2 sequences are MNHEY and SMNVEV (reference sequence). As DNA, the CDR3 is TGTGCCAGCAGCCATGGACAGGGATCCTACGAGCAGTACTTC. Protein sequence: CASSHGQGSYEQYF.

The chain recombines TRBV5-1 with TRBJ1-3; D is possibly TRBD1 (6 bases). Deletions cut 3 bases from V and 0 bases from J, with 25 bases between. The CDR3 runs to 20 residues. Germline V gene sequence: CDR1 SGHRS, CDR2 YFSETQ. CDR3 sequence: CASSWAPGTRGSSSGNTIYF. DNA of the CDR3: TGCGCCAGCAGCTGGGCCCCCGGGACAAGGGGTTCAAGCTCTGGAAACACCATATATTTT.

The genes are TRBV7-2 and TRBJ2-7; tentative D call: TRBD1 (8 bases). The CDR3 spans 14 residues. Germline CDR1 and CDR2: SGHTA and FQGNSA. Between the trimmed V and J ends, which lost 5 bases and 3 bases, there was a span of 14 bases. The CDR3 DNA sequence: TGTGCCAGCAGCCCACAGGGGGGGTTCTACGAGCAGTACTTC. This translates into CASSPQGGFYEQYF.

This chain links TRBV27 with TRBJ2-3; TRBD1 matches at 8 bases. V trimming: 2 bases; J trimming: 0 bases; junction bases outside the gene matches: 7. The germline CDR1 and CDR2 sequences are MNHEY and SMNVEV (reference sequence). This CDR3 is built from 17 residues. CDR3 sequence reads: CASSLEGQESSTDTQYF. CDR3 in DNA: TGTGCCAGCAGTTTAGAGGGACAGGAAAGTAGCACAGATACGCAGTATTTT.

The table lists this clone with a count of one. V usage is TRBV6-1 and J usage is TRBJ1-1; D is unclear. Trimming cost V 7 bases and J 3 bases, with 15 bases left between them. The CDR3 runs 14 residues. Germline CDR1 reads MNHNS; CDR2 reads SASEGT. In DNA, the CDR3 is TGTGCCAGCACCCAAATTCGGGGAGACACTGAAGCTTTCTTT. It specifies CASTQIRGDTEAFF.

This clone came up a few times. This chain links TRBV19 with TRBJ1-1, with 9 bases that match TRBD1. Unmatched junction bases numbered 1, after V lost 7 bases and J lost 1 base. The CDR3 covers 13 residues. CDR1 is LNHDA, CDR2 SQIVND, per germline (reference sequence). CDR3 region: CASMDRGNTEAFF. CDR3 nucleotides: TGTGCCAGTATGGACAGGGGGAACACTGAAGCTTTCTTT. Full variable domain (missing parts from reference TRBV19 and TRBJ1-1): DGGITQSPKYLFRKEGQNVTLSCEQNLNHDAMYWYRQDPGQGLRLIYYSQIVNDFQKGDIAEGYSVSREKKESFPLTVTSAQKNPTAFYLCASMDRGNTEAFFGQGTRLTVV.

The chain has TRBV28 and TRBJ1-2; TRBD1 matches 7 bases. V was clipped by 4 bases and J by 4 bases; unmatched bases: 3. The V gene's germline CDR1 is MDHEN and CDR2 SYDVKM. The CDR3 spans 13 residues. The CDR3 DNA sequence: TGTGCCAGCAGTTCGACAGGGCTCTATGGCTACACCTTC. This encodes CASSSTGLYGYTF.

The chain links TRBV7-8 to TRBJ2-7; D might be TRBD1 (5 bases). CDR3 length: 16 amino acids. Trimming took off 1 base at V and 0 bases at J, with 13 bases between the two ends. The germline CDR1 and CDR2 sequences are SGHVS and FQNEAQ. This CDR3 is CASSLEGKGNSYEQYF. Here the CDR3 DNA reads TGTGCCAGCAGCTTAGAGGGGAAAGGTAACTCCTACGAGCAGTACTTC.

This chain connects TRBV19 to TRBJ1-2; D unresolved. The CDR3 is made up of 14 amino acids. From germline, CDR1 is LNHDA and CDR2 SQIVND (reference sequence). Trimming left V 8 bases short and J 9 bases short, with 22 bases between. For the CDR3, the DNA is TGTGCCAGTCAGTCACAAGCGAGGGAGGAATGCTACACCTTC. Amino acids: CASQSQAREECYTF.

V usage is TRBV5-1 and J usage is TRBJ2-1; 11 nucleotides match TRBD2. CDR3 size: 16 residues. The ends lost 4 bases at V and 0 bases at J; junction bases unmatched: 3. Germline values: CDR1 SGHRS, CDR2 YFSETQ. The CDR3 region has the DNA TGCGCCAGCAGCAATCTAGCGGGAGGCTCCTACAATGAGCAGTTCTTC. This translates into CASSNLAGGSYNEQFF.

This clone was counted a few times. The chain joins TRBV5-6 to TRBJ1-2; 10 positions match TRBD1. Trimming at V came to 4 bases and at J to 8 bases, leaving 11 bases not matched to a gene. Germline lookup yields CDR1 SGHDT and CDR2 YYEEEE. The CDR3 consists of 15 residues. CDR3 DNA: TGTGCCAGCAGCCCGGAGGGGACAGGGGTCGTCGGCTACACCTTC. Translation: CASSPEGTGVVGYTF.

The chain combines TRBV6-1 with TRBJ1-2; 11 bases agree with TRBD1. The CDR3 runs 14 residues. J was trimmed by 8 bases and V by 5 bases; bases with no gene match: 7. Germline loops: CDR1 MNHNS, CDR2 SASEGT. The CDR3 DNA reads TGTGCCAGCAGTCCCGGGACAGGGGGTGGAGGCTACACCTTC. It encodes CASSPGTGGGGYTF.

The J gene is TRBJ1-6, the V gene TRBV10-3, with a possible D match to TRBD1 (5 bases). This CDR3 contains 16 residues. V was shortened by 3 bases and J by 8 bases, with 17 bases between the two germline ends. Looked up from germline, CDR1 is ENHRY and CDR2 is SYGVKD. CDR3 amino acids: CAISDSRGAGDSPLHF. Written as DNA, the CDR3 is TGTGCCATCAGTGATTCAAGGGGCGCAGGTGATTCACCCCTCCACTTT.

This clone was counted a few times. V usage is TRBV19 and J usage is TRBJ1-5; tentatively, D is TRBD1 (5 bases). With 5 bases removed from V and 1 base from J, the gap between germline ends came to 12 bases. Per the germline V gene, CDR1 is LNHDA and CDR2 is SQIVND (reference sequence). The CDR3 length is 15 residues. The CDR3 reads CASSVWGESNQPQHF. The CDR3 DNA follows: TGTGCCAGTAGTGTCTGGGGGGAGAGCAATCAGCCCCAGCATTTT.

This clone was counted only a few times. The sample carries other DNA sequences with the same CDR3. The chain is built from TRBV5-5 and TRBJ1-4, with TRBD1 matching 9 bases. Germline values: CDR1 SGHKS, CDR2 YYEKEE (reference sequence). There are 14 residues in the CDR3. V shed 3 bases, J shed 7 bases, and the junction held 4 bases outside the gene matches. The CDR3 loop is CASSSGQGSEKLFF. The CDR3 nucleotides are TGTGCCAGCAGCTCGGGACAGGGTTCTGAAAAACTGTTTTTT.

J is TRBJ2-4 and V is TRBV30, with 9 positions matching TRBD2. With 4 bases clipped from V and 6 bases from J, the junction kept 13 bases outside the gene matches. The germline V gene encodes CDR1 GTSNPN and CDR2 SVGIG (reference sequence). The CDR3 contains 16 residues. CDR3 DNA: TGTGCCTGGAATTCGAAGCGGGGGGTGATCGGAAACATTCAGTACTTC. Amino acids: CAWNSKRGVIGNIQYF.

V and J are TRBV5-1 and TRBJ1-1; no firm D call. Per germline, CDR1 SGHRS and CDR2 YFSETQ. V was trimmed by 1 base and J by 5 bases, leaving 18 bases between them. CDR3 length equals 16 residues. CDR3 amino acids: CASSLLATVSETEAFF. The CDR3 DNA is TGCGCCAGCAGCTTGCTAGCCACGGTCTCGGAAACTGAAGCTTTCTTT.

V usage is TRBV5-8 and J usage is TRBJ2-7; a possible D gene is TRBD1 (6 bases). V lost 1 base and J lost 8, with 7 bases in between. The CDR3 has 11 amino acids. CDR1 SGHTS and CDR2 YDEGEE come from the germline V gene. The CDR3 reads CASSLTGKQYF. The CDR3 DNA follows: TGTGCCAGCAGCTTGACAGGGAAGCAGTACTTC. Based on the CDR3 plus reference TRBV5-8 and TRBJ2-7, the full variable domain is EAGVTQSPTHLIKTRGQQATLRCSPISGHTSVYWYQQALGLGLQFLLWYDEGEERNRGNFPPRFSGRQFPNYSSELNVNALELEDSALYLCASSLTGKQYFGPGTRLTVT.

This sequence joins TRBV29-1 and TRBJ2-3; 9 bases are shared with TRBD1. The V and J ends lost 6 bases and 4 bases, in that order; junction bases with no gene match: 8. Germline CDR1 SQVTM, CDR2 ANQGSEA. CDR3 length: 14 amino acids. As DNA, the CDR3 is TGCAGCGTAGCCGGGACAGGGAACGCAGATACGCAGTATTTT. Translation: CSVAGTGNADTQYF.

The CDR3 bases are TGCGCCAGCAGCTCCGGACAGGGGGCACAAGAAAAACTGTTTTTT. Translating it yields CASSSGQGAQEKLFF. The genes are TRBV5-1 and TRBJ1-4; TRBD1 aligns across 11 bases. V shed 3 bases, J shed 8 bases, and the junction held 6 bases outside the gene matches. The germline V gene encodes CDR1 SGHRS and CDR2 YFSETQ. The CDR3 has 15 residues.

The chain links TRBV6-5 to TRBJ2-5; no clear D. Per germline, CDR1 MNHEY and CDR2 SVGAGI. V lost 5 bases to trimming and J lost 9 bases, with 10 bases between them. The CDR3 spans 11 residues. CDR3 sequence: CASSANRAQYF. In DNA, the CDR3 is TGTGCCAGCAGTGCAAATCGGGCCCAGTACTTC.

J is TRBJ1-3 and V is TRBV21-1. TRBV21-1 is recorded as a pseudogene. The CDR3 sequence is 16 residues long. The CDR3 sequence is CASSKDAISSADTIYF. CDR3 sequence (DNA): TGTGCCAGCAGCAAAGACGCCATTAGTTCCGCGGACACCATATATTTT.

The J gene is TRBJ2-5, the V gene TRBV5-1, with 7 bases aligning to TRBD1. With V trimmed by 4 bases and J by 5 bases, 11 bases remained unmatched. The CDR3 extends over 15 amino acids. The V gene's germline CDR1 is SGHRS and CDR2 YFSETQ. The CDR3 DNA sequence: TGCGCCAGCAGCACCCGGACAGGAGCGAGGGAGACCCAGTACTTC. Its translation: CASSTRTGARETQYF.

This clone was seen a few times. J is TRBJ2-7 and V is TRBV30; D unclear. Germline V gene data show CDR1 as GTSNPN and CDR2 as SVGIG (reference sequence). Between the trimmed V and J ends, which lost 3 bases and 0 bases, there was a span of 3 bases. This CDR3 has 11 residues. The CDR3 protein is CAWSGSYEQYF. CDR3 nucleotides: TGTGCCTGGAGCGGCTCCTACGAGCAGTACTTC.

CDR3 sequence reads: CASSNRGQARDGNTIYF. CDR3 in DNA: TGTGCCAGCTCTAACAGGGGACAGGCAAGAGATGGAAACACCATATATTTT. The J gene is TRBJ1-3, the V gene TRBV18, with 8 bases that match TRBD1. This CDR3 has 17 amino acids. Losses at the gene ends were 6 bases for V and 3 bases for J; bases not matched to a gene: 13. In germline, CDR1 is KGHSH, CDR2 LQKENI.

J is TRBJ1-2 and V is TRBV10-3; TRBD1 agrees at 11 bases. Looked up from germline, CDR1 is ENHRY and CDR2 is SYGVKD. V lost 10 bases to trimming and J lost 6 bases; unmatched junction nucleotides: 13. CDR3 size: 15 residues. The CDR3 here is CATWTGGAFRDGYTF. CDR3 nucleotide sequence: TGTGCCACCTGGACAGGGGGCGCGTTTAGAGATGGCTACACCTTC.

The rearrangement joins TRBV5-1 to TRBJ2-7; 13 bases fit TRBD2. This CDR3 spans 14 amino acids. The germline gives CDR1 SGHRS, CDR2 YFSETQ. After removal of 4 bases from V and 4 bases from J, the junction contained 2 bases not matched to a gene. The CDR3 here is CASSATSGRYEQYF. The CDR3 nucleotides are TGCGCCAGCAGCGCGACTAGCGGGAGGTACGAGCAGTACTTC.

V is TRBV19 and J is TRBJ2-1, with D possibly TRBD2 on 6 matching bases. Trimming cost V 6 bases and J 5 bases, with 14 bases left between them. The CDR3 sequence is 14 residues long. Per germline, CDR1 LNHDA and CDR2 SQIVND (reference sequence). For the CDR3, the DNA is TGTGCCAGTAGGTCCGGGACTCCAAACAATGAGCAGTTCTTC. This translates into CASRSGTPNNEQFF.

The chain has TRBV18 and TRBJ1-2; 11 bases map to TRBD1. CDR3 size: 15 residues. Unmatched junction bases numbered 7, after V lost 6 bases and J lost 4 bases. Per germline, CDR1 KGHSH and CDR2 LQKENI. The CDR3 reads CASSHPGTGGYGYTF. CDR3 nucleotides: TGTGCCAGCTCCCACCCCGGGACAGGGGGCTATGGCTACACCTTC.

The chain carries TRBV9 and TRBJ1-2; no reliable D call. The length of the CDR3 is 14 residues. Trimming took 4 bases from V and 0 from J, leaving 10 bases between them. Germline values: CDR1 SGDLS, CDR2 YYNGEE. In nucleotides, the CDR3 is TGTGCCAGCAGCCCCCCGAGAGCTAACTATGGCTACACCTTC. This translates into CASSPPRANYGYTF.

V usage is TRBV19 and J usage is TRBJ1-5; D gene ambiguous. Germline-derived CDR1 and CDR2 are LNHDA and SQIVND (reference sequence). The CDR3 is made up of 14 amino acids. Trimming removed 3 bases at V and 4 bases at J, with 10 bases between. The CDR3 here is CASSMRVGNQPQHF. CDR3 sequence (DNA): TGTGCCAGTAGTATGAGGGTCGGGAATCAGCCCCAGCATTTT.